This TCR beta chain was found in a study of blood T cell repertoires in COVID-19. Whole-study context: Samples of COVID-19 (acute and convalescent) were obtained from the United States, Italy and Spain. In each case, the material was cDNA or gDNA derived from T cells, B-cell-depleted T cells, or PBMCs.

Germline V CDR1 and CDR2: SGHVS, FQNEAQ. The ends were cut back, 5 bases at V and 5 bases at J, with 10 bases in the middle. There are 13 residues in the CDR3. As originally analysed: Reference gene primer amplification gave estimated nucleated cell counts. Profiling relied on immunoSEQ multiplex PCR, and the TCRdb table lists in-frame clones only, not all of them. The V and J calls and the clone size are those of that table, but D and trimming were determined from the DNA. The table lists about 82,000 clones, roughly four fifths of them singletons. The sequenced sample was peripheral blood. This sequence joins TRBV7-8 and TRBJ1-5; tentatively, D is TRBD1 (5 bases). The sequence derives from a man in his forties or fifties with active or convalescent COVID-19. The CDR3, as DNA: TGTGCCAGCAGCAGGGAGGGGTATCAGCCCCAGCATTTT. It is translated as CASSREGYQPQHF.